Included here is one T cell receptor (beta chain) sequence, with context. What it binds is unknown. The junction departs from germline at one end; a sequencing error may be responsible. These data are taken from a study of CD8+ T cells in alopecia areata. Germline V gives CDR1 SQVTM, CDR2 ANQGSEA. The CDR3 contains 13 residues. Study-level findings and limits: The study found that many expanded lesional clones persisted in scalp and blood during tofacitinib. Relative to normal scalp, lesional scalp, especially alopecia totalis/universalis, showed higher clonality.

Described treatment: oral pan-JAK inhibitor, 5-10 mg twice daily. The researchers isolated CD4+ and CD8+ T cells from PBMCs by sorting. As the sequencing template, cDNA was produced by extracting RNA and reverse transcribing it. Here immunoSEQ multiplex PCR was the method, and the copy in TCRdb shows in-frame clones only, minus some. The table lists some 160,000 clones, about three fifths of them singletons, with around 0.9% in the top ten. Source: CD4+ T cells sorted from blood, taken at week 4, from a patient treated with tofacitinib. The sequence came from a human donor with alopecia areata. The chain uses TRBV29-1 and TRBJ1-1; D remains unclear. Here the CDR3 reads CSVVVGPNTKAFF. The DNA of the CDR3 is TGCAGCGTTGTCGTGGGTCCGAACACTAAAGCTTTCTTT.